This T cell receptor beta chain stems from a study of blood T cell repertoires in COVID-19. For the study at large: Sites in the United States, Italy and Spain provided acute and convalescent COVID-19 samples. T cells, B-cell-depleted T cells, or PBMCs provided the cDNA or gDNA that served as material.

As originally analysed: Nucleated cell number was recorded as an estimate derived from reference gene primer amplification. This table comes from immunoSEQ multiplex PCR, and its TCRdb copy is limited to in-frame clones, with some not included. V, J and clone size were drawn from that table, and D and trimming were deduced from the DNA. The data show about 360,000 clones, with about 88% seen just once and less than 9% held by the top ten. Patients at the Seattle site were enrolled during active infection and followed longitudinally. Germline loops: CDR1 MNHEY, CDR2 SMNVEV (reference sequence). This CDR3 region has 18 residues. The V segment lost 2 bases and the J segment 2 bases; nucleotides outside the gene matches: 14.

Sequenced input: peripheral blood. V usage is TRBV27 and J usage is TRBJ2-7; TRBD1 matches 8 bases. The receptor was isolated from a woman aged 55-69 years with COVID-19, enrolled during active disease. The CDR3 sequence: CASSLSDRGVPGPYEQYF. CDR3 nucleotide sequence: TGTGCCAGCAGTTTAAGTGACAGGGGCGTCCCGGGCCCCTACGAGCAGTACTTC.